This is a list of T cell receptor beta chains from one sample in a study of radiation and T cells in renal cell carcinoma. TCRdb's table, derived via immunoSEQ multiplex PCR, lists solely in-frame clones and lacks some. The sample carries approximately 23,000 clones, roughly half recorded once. The specimen was tumor tissue, collected from a patient whose treatment included radiotherapy and nephrectomy. These receptors came from a woman between 50 and 59 years old with renal cell carcinoma. Each CDR3 is given with its conserved first and last residue. Fields, in order: clone size, V gene, J gene, D gene, CDR3 protein, CDR3 DNA. The D gene is left open where the match is weak. Clone size, where shown, is once, few, many, or a class for clones that have expanded.

size: once; V: TRBV5-1; J: TRBJ2-7; D: TRBD1; CDR3: CASSQGQGPEQYF; DNA: TGCGCCAGCAGCCAAGGACAGGGCCCCGAGCAGTACTTC
size: -; V: TRBV29-1; J: TRBJ1-4; D: -; CDR3: CGIRDNSLFF; DNA: TGCGGGATTCGGGACAACAGTCTGTTTTTT
size: few; V: TRBV9; J: TRBJ2-7; D: TRBD1; CDR3: CASSVDWTGGFEQYF; DNA: TGTGCCAGCAGCGTAGACTGGACAGGGGGGTTCGAGCAGTACTTC
size: few; V: TRBV5-1; J: TRBJ1-3; D: -; CDR3: CASPPRQVGNTIYF; DNA: TGCGCCAGCCCTCCCCGACAGGTAGGAAACACCATATATTTT
size: few; V: TRBV11-1; J: TRBJ2-5; D: TRBD1; CDR3: CASSRDSQETQYF; DNA: TGTGCCAGCAGCCGGGACAGCCAAGAGACCCAGTACTTC
size: many; V: TRBV7-9; J: TRBJ1-5; D: -; CDR3: CASSLSLDAGNQPQHF; DNA: TGTGCCAGCAGCCTATCTCTGGACGCTGGCAATCAGCCCCAGCATTTT
size: few; V: TRBV19; J: TRBJ1-1; D: -; CDR3: CASSIIPGTGVNTEAFF; DNA: TGTGCCAGTAGTATTATCCCTGGCACCGGGGTGAACACTGAAGCTTTCTTT
size: many; V: TRBV6-6; J: TRBJ2-3; D: TRBD2; CDR3: CASSYSQRGGSDTQYF; DNA: TGTGCCAGCAGTTACTCCCAGCGGGGGGGATCAGATACGCAGTATTTT
size: -; V: TRBV5-1; J: TRBJ1-1; D: -; CDR3: CASSLTRGNTEAFF; DNA: TGCGCCAGCAGCTTAACCAGGGGGAACACTGAAGCTTTCTTT
size: -; V: TRBV19; J: TRBJ1-1; D: -; CDR3: CASSISRGATEAFF; DNA: TGTGCCAGTAGTATTTCTAGGGGGGCGACTGAAGCTTTCTTT
size: many; V: TRBV19; J: TRBJ1-1; D: TRBD1; CDR3: CASRSGTGLYKAFF; DNA: TGTGCCAGTAGATCCGGGACAGGGCTGTATAAAGCTTTCTTT
size: medium-sized; V: TRBV7-9; J: TRBJ2-2; D: -; CDR3: CASSLGGVGTGELFF; DNA: TGTGCCAGCAGCTTAGGAGGGGTCGGGACCGGGGAGCTGTTTTTT
size: few; V: TRBV2; J: TRBJ1-5; D: -; CDR3: CASSEAWDGDRGNQPQHF; DNA: TGTGCCAGCAGTGAAGCGTGGGATGGGGATCGGGGCAATCAGCCCCAGCATTTT
size: many; V: TRBV10-3; J: TRBJ1-1; D: -; CDR3: CAIRRFGGVNTEAFF; DNA: TGTGCCATCAGACGCTTTGGGGGCGTGAACACTGAAGCTTTCTTT
size: -; V: TRBV4-1; J: TRBJ1-3; D: -; CDR3: CASSPAGRTSGNTIYF; DNA: TGCGCCAGCAGCCCCGCAGGAAGGACCTCTGGAAACACCATATATTTT